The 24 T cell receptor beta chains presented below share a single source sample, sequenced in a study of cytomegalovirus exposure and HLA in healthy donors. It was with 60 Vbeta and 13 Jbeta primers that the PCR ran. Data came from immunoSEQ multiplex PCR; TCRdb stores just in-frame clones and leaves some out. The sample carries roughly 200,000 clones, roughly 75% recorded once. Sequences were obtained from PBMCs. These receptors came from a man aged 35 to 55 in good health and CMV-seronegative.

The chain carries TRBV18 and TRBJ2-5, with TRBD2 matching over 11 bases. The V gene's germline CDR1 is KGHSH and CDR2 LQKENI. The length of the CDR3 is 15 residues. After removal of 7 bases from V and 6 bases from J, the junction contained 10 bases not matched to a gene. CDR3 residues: CASCWTSGRGKTQYF. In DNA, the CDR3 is TGTGCCAGCTGCTGGACTAGCGGGCGGGGTAAGACCCAGTACTTC.

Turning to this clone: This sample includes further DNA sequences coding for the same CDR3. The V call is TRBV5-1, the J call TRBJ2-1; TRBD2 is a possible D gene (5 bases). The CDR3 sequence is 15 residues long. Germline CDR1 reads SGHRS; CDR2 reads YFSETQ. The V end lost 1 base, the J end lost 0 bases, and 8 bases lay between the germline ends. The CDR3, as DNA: TGCGCCAGCAGCTTGAGCGGAAGCTCCTACAATGAGCAGTTCTTC. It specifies CASSLSGSSYNEQFF.

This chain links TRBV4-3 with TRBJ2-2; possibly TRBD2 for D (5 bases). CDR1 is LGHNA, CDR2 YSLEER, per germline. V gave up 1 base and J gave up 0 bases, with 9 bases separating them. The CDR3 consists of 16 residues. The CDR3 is CASSQGSGTNTGELFF. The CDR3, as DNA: TGCGCCAGCAGCCAAGGGAGCGGAACGAACACCGGGGAGCTGTTTTTT.

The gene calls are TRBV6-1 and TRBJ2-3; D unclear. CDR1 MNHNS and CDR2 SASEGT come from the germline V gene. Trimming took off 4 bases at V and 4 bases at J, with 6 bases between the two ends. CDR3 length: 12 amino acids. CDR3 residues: CASSVSADTQYF. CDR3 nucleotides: TGTGCCAGCAGTGTTTCCGCAGATACGCAGTATTTT.

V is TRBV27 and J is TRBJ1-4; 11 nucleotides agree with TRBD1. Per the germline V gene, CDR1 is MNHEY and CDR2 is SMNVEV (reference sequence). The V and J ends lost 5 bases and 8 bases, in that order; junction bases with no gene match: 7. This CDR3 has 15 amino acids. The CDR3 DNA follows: TGTGCCAGCAGTCCCCGGACAGGGGGCATAGAAAAACTGTTTTTT. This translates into CASSPRTGGIEKLFF.

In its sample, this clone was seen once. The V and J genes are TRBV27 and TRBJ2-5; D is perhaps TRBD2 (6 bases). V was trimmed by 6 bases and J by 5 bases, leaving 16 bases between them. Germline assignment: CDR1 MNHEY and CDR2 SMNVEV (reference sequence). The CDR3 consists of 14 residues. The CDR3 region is CASSTGLSVETQYF. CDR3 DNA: TGTGCCAGCAGCACGGGACTTTCTGTGGAGACCCAGTACTTC.

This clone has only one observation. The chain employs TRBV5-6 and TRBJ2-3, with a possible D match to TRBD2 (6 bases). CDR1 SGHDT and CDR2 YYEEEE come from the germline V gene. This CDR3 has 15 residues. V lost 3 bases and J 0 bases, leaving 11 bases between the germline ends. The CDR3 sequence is CASSSGVTSTDTQYF. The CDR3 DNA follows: TGTGCCAGCAGCTCGGGGGTCACTAGCACAGATACGCAGTATTTT.

CDR3 residues: CASSSRGVRQPQHF. CDR3 nucleotides: TGTGCCAGCTCAAGCAGGGGGGTCAGGCAGCCCCAGCATTTT. This chain connects TRBV19 to TRBJ1-5, with 7 bases identical to TRBD1. The CDR3 covers 14 residues. Germline-derived CDR1 and CDR2 are LNHDA and SQIVND (reference sequence). Unmatched junction bases numbered 12, after V lost 9 bases and J lost 7 bases.

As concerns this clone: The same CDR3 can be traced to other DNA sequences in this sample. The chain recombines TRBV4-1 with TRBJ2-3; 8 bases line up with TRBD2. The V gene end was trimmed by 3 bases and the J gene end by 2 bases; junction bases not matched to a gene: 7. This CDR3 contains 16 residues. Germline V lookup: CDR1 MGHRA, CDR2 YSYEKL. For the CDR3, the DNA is TGCGCCAGCAGCCAGGAAGCGGGGGCGTTCACAGATACGCAGTATTTT. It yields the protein CASSQEAGAFTDTQYF.

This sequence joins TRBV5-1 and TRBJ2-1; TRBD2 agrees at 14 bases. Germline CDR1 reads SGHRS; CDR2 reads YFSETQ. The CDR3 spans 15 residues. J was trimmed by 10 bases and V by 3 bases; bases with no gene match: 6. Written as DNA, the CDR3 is TGCGCCAGCAGCTGGGGACTAGCGGGAGTGAGAGAGCAGTTCTTC. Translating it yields CASSWGLAGVREQFF.

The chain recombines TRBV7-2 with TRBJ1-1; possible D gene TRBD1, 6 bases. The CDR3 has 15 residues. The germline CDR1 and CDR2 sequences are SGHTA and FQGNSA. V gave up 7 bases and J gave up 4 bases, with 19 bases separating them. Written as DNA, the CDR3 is TGTGCCAGCACGGGGGGGGGCGCAATGAGCACTGAAGCTTTCTTT. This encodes CASTGGGAMSTEAFF.

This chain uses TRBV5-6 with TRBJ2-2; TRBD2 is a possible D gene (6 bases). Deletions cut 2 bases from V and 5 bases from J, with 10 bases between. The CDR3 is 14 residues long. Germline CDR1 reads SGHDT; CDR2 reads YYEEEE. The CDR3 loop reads CASSFTGGTGELFF. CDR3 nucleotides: TGTGCCAGCAGCTTCACTGGGGGGACCGGGGAGCTGTTTTTT.

The CDR3 DNA follows: TGCAGCAGGGGGAGGGGGGGAGAGACCCAGTACTTC. Its protein is CSRGRGGETQYF. The chain recombines TRBV29-1 with TRBJ2-5, with a tentative D call TRBD2 (7 bases). In germline, CDR1 is SQVTM, CDR2 ANQGSEA. Trimming pared 8 bases from V and 4 bases from J, leaving 14 bases between. This CDR3 region has 12 residues.

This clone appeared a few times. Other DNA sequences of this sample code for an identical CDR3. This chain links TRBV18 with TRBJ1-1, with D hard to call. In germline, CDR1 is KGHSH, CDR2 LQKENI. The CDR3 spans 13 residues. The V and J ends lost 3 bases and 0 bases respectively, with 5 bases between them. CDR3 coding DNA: TGTGCCAGCTCACCTCAGGTGAACACTGAAGCTTTCTTT. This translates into CASSPQVNTEAFF.

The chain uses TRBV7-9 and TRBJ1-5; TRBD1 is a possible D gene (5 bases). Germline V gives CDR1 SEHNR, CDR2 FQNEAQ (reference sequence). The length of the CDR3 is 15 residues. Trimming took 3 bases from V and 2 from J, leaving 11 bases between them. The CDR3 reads CASSLVGGGNQPQHF. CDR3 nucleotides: TGTGCCAGCAGCTTGGTGGGGGGGGGCAATCAGCCCCAGCATTTT.

CDR3 bases: TGTGCCAGCAGCTTGGATTTCAGATTGAACACTGAAGCTTTCTTT. Translated, it gives CASSLDFRLNTEAFF. This chain joins TRBV5-6 and TRBJ1-1; unclear D gene. The CDR3 covers 15 residues. The V gene's germline CDR1 is SGHDT and CDR2 YYEEEE. Trimming took off 0 bases at V and 0 bases at J, with 9 bases between the two ends. Full variable domain (remainder filled in from reference TRBV5-6 and TRBJ1-1): DAGVTQSPTHLIKTRGQQVTLRCSPKSGHDTVSWYQQALGQGPQFIFQYYEEEERQRGNFPDRFSGHQFPNYSSELNVNALLLGDSALYLCASSLDFRLNTEAFFGQGTRLTVV.

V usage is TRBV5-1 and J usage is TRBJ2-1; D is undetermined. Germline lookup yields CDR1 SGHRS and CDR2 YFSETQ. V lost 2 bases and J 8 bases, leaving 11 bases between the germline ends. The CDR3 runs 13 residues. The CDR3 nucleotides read TGCGCCAGCAGCTTTCCTGGAGTCGATGAGCAGTTCTTC. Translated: CASSFPGVDEQFF.

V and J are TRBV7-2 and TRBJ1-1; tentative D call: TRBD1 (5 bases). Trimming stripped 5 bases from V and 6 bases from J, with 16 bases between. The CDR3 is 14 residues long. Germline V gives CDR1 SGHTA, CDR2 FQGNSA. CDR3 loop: CASSGKRQFAEAFF. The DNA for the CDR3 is TGTGCCAGCAGCGGCAAGCGACAGTTTGCTGAAGCTTTCTTT.

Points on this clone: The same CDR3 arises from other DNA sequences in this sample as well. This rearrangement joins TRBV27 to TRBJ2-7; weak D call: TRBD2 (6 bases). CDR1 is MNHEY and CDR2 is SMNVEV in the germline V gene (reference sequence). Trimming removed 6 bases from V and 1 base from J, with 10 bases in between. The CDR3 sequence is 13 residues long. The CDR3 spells CASSFGGSYEQYF. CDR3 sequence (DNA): TGTGCCAGCAGCTTCGGGGGTTCCTACGAGCAGTACTTC.

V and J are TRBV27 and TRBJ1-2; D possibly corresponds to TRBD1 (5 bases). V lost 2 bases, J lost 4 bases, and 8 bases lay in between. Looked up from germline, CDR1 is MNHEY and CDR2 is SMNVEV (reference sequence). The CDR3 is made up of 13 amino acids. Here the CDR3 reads CASSLRQSYGYTF. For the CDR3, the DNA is TGTGCCAGCAGTTTAAGACAGTCCTATGGCTACACCTTC.

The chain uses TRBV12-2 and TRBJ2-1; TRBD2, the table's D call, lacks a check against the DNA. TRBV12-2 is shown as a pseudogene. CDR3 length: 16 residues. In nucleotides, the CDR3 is TGTGCAAGTCCTGGGGCGGGGGGACCTTACTGGAATGAGCAGTTCTTC. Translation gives CASPGAGGPYWNEQFF.

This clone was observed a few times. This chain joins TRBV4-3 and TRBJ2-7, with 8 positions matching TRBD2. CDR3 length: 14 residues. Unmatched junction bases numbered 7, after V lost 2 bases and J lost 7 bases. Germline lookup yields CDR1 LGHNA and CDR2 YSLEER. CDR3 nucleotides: TGCGCCAGCAGCCAATATACGGGGGGGCGGGAGCAGTACTTC. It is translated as CASSQYTGGREQYF.

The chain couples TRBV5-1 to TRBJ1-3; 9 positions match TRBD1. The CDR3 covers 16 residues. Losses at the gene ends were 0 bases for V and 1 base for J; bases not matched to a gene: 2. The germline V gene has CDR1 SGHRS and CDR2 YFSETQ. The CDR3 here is CASSLGDRVSGNTIYF. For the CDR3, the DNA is TGCGCCAGCAGCTTGGGGGACAGGGTATCTGGAAACACCATATATTTT.

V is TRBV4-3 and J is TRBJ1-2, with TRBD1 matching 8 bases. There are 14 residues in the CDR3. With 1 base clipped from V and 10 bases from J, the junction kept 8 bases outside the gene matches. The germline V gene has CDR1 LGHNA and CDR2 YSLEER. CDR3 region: CASSQGRTGNTYTF. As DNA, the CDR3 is TGCGCCAGCAGCCAAGGAAGGACAGGGAACACCTACACCTTC.